This T cell receptor beta chain is from a study of shared clonotypes between healthy human individuals. Study-wide results and caveats: Depth was large, yet rarefaction showed that sorted-subset sequencing was incomplete.

As to this clone: The antigen is undetermined.

Some clones are missing from TCRdb's copy, which holds only in-frame ones; the method was immunoSEQ multiplex PCR. This sample yields 2 million to 2.5 million clones, of which just over 90% are seen a single time; about 0.39% belongs to the top ten. The receptor's source is a man aged 18 to 30 in good health. Some clones in this sample may be carry-over from other donors' samples. Specimen: naive CD4+ T cells from PBMCs. Documented subset: CD45RA+ positively selected.

Here the CDR3 reads CASSLGLAARETQYF. In nucleotides, the CDR3 is TGCGCCAGCAGCTTGGGGCTAGCCGCTCGAGAGACCCAGTACTTC. The chain has TRBV5-1 and TRBJ2-5, with TRBD2 as a possible D gene (5 bases). Germline V gene data show CDR1 as SGHRS and CDR2 as YFSETQ. The V gene lost 0 bases and the J gene lost 4 bases, with 13 bases spanning the gap. The CDR3 extends over 15 amino acids.